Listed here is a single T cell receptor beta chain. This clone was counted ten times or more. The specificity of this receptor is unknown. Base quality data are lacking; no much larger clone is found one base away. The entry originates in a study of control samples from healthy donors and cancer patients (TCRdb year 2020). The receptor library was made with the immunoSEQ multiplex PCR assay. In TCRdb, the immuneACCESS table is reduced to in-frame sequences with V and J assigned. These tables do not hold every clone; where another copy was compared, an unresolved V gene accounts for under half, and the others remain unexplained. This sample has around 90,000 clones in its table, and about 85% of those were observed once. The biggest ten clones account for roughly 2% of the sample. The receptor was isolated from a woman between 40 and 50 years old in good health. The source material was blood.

Here the CDR3 is given as CAWSMGGSGANVLTF. At the DNA level, the sequence is TGTGCCTGGAGTATGGGGGGCTCTGGGGCCAACGTCCTGACTTTC. The V and J segments used are TRBV30 and TRBJ2-6, with a tentative D gene TRBD2 over 6 matching bases. For CDR1 and CDR2, the germline V gene (reference sequence) lists GTSNPN and SVGIG. V was cut back by 2 bases and J by 0 bases, leaving a gap of 8 bases between them. There are 15 amino acids in the CDR3, from cysteine to phenylalanine inclusive. Of all the DNA, just the CDR3 is kept, 45 bases in frame from base 1.